This TCR beta chain appears in the sequencing data of a study of blood T cell repertoires in COVID-19. On the study more broadly: Whether acute or convalescent, the COVID-19 samples came from the United States, Italy and Spain. Sample material is recorded as cDNA or gDNA derived from T cells, B-cell-depleted T cells, or PBMCs.

The V gene's germline CDR1 is MGHRA and CDR2 YSYEKL. This CDR3 spans 14 amino acids. The V and J ends lost 1 base and 5 bases respectively, with 11 bases between them. Sequenced by immunoSEQ multiplex PCR; TCRdb stores in-frame clones only, minus some. The top ten hold approximately 6.5% of the sample, which has approximately 300,000 clones, around 90% seen once. The source material was peripheral blood. The TCR originated in a man younger than 35 who had recovered from COVID-19. V is TRBV4-1 and J is TRBJ1-1, with D tentatively TRBD1 (5 bases). CDR3 DNA sequence: TGCGCCAGCAGCCAAGTGTTAGGGGTTACTGAAGCTTTCTTT. Its protein is CASSQVLGVTEAFF.